What follows are 21 T cell receptor beta chains derived from one specimen sequenced in a study of Tregs in tolerant kidney transplant recipients (dated by TCRdb to about 2019). The time point tag for this specimen amounts to: blood sample drawn before combined kidney and bone marrow transplant. Library preparation employed the immunoSEQ multiplex PCR assay. The source is immuneACCESS, and TCRdb retained only in-frame sequences with V and J called. Part of the clones is not carried over; for the studies checked, unresolved V genes explain less than half of this, and the remainder is unexplained. This sample has about 87,000 clones in its table, and approximately 93% of those were observed once. Of the sample, 0.35% to 0.55% is held by the ten largest clones. The sample consisted of CD4+ T cells from blood, taken before the transplant. Receptors were obtained from a human donor who received a combined kidney and bone marrow transplant.

The rearrangement links TRBV6-1 to TRBJ1-1; D gene unclear. The CDR3 loop spans 14 amino acids. The germline V gene has CDR1 MNHNS and CDR2 SASEGT. Trimming stripped 5 bases from V and 0 bases from J, with 10 bases between. As DNA, the CDR3 is TGTGCCAGCAGTCATCTCCTAATGAACACTGAAGCTTTCTTT. It is translated as CASSHLLMNTEAFF.

This clone was seen once. The chain recombines TRBV5-1 with TRBJ2-5; D is undetermined. This CDR3 comprises 12 residues. The germline V gene has CDR1 SGHRS and CDR2 YFSETQ. The V and J ends lost 4 bases and 2 bases respectively, with 6 bases between them. The CDR3 is CASSSRQETQYF. The CDR3 nucleotides read TGCGCCAGCAGCAGCAGGCAAGAGACCCAGTACTTC. Complete variable domain (other parts from reference TRBV5-1 and TRBJ2-5): KAGVTQTPRYLIKTRGQQVTLSCSPISGHRSVSWYQQTPGQGLQFLFEYFSETQRNKGNFPGRFSGRQFSNSRSEMNVSTLELGDSALYLCASSSRQETQYFGPGTRLLVL.

The chain is built from TRBV7-2 and TRBJ2-3; no clear D gene. Deletions cut 0 bases from V and 4 bases from J, with 11 bases between. The V gene's germline CDR1 is SGHTA and CDR2 FQGNSA. This CDR3 has 15 residues. The CDR3 bases are TGTGCCAGCAGCTTAGCCCCTTCAGTTGCAGATACGCAGTATTTT. Protein product: CASSLAPSVADTQYF.

This clone appeared once. This rearrangement joins TRBV7-2 to TRBJ2-3, with TRBD2 matching 11 bases. The V segment lost 3 bases and the J segment 2 bases; nucleotides outside the gene matches: 7. The CDR3 runs to 17 residues. The germline gives CDR1 SGHTA, CDR2 FQGNSA. This CDR3 is CASSFLAGGPVTDTQYF. CDR3 nucleotide sequence: TGTGCCAGCAGCTTCTTAGCGGGAGGGCCCGTCACAGATACGCAGTATTTT.

The rearrangement links TRBV18 to TRBJ1-5; D is undetermined. Trimming left V 2 bases short and J 6 bases short, with 11 bases between. Germline CDR1 KGHSH, CDR2 LQKENI. This CDR3 comprises 14 residues. CDR3 region: CASSPSGEVQPQHF. The CDR3, as DNA: TGTGCCAGCTCACCATCCGGGGAAGTTCAGCCCCAGCATTTT. Drawing the rest from reference TRBV18 and TRBJ1-5, the complete variable domain is NAGVMQNPRHLVRRRGQEARLRCSPMKGHSHVYWYRQLPEEGLKFMVYLQKENIIDESGMPKERFSAEFPKEGPSILRIQQVVRGDSAAYFCASSPSGEVQPQHFGDGTRLSIL.

The chain carries TRBV6-6 and TRBJ1-6; no clear D gene. Germline CDR1 and CDR2: MNHNY and SVGAGI (reference sequence). V gave up 0 bases and J gave up 11 bases, with 5 bases separating them. CDR3 length: 12 amino acids. The DNA of the CDR3 is TGTGCCAGCAGTTACTCCTCGGCACCCCTCCACTTT. Amino acid sequence: CASSYSSAPLHF.

The chain combines TRBV11-1 with TRBJ2-1, with a weak D call TRBD2 (6 bases). Trimming cost V 4 bases and J 5 bases, with 15 bases left between them. The CDR3 length is 15 residues. Per germline, CDR1 SGHAT and CDR2 FQDESV (reference sequence). CDR3 loop: CASSWYTDYNNEQFF. DNA of the CDR3: TGTGCCAGCAGCTGGTATACGGACTATAACAATGAGCAGTTCTTC.

This chain joins TRBV7-8 and TRBJ2-7, with TRBD2 matching over 9 bases. The CDR3 totals 15 residues. Per the germline V gene, CDR1 is SGHVS and CDR2 is FQNEAQ. J was trimmed by 1 base and V by 3 bases; bases with no gene match: 4. CDR3 loop: CASSFLLAGSYEQYF. The DNA for the CDR3 is TGTGCCAGCAGCTTCCTCCTAGCGGGATCCTACGAGCAGTACTTC. The full variable domain, completed using reference TRBV7-8 and TRBJ2-7, is GAGVSQSPRYKVAKRGQDVALRCDPISGHVSLFWYQQALGQGPEFLTYFQNEAQLDKSGLPSDRFFAERPEGSVSTLKIQRTQQEDSAVYLCASSFLLAGSYEQYFGPGTRLTVT.

The V gene is TRBV7-3, the J gene TRBJ2-3; the match to TRBD2 covers 9 bases. With V trimmed by 1 base and J by 5 bases, 10 bases remained unmatched. The germline V gene encodes CDR1 SGHTA and CDR2 FQGTGA. There are 17 residues in the CDR3. The CDR3 region has the DNA TGTGCCAGCAGCTTAAGGGCTAGCGGGGTTTCAGTAGATACGCAGTATTTT. The encoded protein is CASSLRASGVSVDTQYF.

The V call is TRBV29-1, the J call TRBJ2-2; 7 bases are a match to TRBD1. The V segment lost 7 bases and the J segment 6 bases; nucleotides outside the gene matches: 8. CDR1 is SQVTM and CDR2 is ANQGSEA in the germline V gene. The CDR3 consists of 13 residues. CDR3 sequence reads: CSGRDSISGELFF. The CDR3 bases are TGCAGCGGCCGGGACAGTATTTCCGGGGAGCTGTTTTTT.

The rearrangement links TRBV27 to TRBJ2-7; 12 bases map to TRBD2. Unmatched junction bases numbered 7, after V lost 8 bases and J lost 5 bases. Germline assignment: CDR1 MNHEY and CDR2 SMNVEV (reference sequence). This CDR3 region has 14 residues. The CDR3, as DNA: TGTGCCAGCGTTCTAGCGGGAGGGCCCCACGAGCAGTACTTC. This codes for CASVLAGGPHEQYF.

The chain couples TRBV5-5 to TRBJ1-2; possible D gene TRBD1, 5 bases. This CDR3 is built from 14 residues. Trimming left V 3 bases short and J 1 base short, with 10 bases between. The germline CDR1 and CDR2 sequences are SGHKS and YYEKEE (reference sequence). CDR3 protein: CASSSGLHNYGYTF. CDR3 bases: TGTGCCAGCAGCTCGGGACTCCATAACTATGGCTACACCTTC.

The chain combines TRBV6-4 with TRBJ2-1, with TRBD2 matching 13 bases. This CDR3 is built from 15 residues. V lost 7 bases, J lost 9 bases, and 9 bases stayed unmatched. Germline CDR1 reads MRHNA; CDR2 reads SNTAGT. CDR3 in DNA: TGTGCCAGCACCGCACTAGCGGGAGGGCTAGGTGAGCAGTTCTTC. Amino acid sequence: CASTALAGGLGEQFF.

In DNA, the CDR3 is TGTGCCAGCAGTGCGTATGATACGCAGTATTTT. Translated, it gives CASSAYDTQYF. The chain has TRBV2 and TRBJ2-3; no reliable D call. The ends were cut back, 4 bases at V and 6 bases at J, with 5 bases in the middle. The CDR3 is 11 residues long. The V gene's germline CDR1 is SNHLY and CDR2 FYNNEI.

This clone came up a few times. This sequence joins TRBV10-3 and TRBJ1-3; no firm D call. The CDR3 extends over 16 amino acids. Germline CDR1 reads ENHRY; CDR2 reads SYGVKD. Trimming shortened V by 3 bases and J by 1 base, and 13 bases separated the two germline ends. The CDR3 DNA sequence: TGTGCCATCAGTGACCTGGGCAGATGGTCTGGAAACACCATATATTTT. It encodes CAISDLGRWSGNTIYF.

The rearrangement joins TRBV25-1 to TRBJ1-4; D uncertain. The CDR3 contains 14 residues. Trimming left V 1 base short and J 5 bases short, with 8 bases between. Germline CDR1 reads MGHDK; CDR2 reads SYGVNS. CDR3 bases: TGTGCCAGCAGTGAATCCCGGTTCAATGAAAAACTGTTTTTT. Its protein is CASSESRFNEKLFF.

The chain employs TRBV19 and TRBJ2-4; D is perhaps TRBD1 (6 bases). The V gene lost 0 bases and the J gene lost 0 bases, with 9 bases spanning the gap. The CDR3 runs 16 residues. CDR1 LNHDA and CDR2 SQIVND come from the germline V gene (reference sequence). Here the CDR3 DNA reads TGTGCCAGTAGTATAGACGACAGGCTAGCCAAAAACATTCAGTACTTC. Its protein is CASSIDDRLAKNIQYF.

This chain joins TRBV6-6 and TRBJ1-2, with D tentatively TRBD1 (6 bases). Deletions cut 5 bases from V and 9 bases from J, with 19 bases between. This CDR3 region has 14 residues. CDR1 is MNHNY and CDR2 is SVGAGI in the germline V gene (reference sequence). In nucleotides, the CDR3 is TGTGCCAGCAGTGCCCAGGGGTGGGACGATCGCTACACCTTC. This gives the protein CASSAQGWDDRYTF.

This clone occurred a few times. The rearrangement links TRBV2 to TRBJ1-1, with 10 nucleotides matching TRBD1. Germline V gene lookup returns CDR1 SNHLY and CDR2 FYNNEI. The CDR3 is made up of 15 amino acids. J gave up 3 bases and V 4 bases, and 5 bases lay outside the gene matches. CDR3 sequence reads: CASSVRQGADTEAFF. Here the CDR3 DNA reads TGTGCCAGCAGTGTCAGACAGGGGGCCGACACTGAAGCTTTCTTT.

The chain is built from TRBV5-1 and TRBJ2-5, with 8 bases aligning to TRBD2. Unmatched junction bases numbered 7, after V lost 1 base and J lost 5 bases. CDR3 length: 15 amino acids. Looked up from germline, CDR1 is SGHRS and CDR2 is YFSETQ. CDR3 amino acids: CASSLLTGGQETQYF. CDR3 bases: TGCGCCAGCAGCTTGTTAACGGGGGGGCAGGAGACCCAGTACTTC.

V gene TRBV20-1 combines with J gene TRBJ1-4; perhaps TRBD1 as D (5 bases). The CDR3 is 11 residues long. The V gene lost 3 bases and the J gene lost 8 bases, with 7 bases spanning the gap. The V gene's germline CDR1 is DFQATT and CDR2 SNEGSKA (reference sequence). The CDR3 protein is CSARGGEKLFF. The CDR3 nucleotides are TGCAGTGCTAGGGGGGGGGAAAAACTGTTTTTT.